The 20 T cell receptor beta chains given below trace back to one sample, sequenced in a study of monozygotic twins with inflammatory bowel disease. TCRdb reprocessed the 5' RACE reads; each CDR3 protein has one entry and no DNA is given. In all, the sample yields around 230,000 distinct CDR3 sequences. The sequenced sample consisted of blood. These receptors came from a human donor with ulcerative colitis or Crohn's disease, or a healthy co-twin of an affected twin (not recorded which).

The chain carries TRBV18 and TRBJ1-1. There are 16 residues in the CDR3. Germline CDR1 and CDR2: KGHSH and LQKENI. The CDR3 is CASSPPVTGGKAEAFF. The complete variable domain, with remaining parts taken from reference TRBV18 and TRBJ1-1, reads NAGVMQNPRHLVRRRGQEARLRCSPMKGHSHVYWYRQLPEEGLKFMVYLQKENIIDESGMPKERFSAEFPKEGPSILRIQQVVRGDSAAYFCASSPPVTGGKAEAFFGQGTRLTVV.

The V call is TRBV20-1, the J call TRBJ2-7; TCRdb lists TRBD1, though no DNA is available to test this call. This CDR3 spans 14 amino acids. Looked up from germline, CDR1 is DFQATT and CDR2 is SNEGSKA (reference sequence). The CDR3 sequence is CSARARVGLYEQYF.

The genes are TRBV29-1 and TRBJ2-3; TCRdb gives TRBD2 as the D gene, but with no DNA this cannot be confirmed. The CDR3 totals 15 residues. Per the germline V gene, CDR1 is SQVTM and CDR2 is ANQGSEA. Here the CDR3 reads CSVVRVPDRTDTQYF.

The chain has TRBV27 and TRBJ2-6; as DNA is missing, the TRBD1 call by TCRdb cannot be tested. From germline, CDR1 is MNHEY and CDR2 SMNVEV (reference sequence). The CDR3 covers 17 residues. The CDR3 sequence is CASSLVGDHSGANVLTF.

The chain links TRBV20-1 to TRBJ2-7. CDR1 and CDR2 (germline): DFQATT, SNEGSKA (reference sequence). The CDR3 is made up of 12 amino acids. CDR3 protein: CSARPASYEQYF.

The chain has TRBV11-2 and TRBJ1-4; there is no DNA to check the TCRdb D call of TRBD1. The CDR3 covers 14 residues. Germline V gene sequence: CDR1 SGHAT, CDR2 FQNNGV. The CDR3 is CASSYPRESEKLFF.

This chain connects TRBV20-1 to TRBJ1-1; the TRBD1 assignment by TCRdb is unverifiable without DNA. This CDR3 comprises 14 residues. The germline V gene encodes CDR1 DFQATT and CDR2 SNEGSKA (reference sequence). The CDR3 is CSASFKDRDTEAFF.

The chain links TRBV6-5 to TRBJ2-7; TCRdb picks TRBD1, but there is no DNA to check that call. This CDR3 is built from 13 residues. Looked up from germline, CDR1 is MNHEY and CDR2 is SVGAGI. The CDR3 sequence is CASSYKGEGEQYF.

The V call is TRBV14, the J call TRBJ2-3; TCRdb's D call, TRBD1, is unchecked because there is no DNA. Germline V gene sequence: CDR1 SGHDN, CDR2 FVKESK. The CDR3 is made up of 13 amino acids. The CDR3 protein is CASSAGPRTAQYF.

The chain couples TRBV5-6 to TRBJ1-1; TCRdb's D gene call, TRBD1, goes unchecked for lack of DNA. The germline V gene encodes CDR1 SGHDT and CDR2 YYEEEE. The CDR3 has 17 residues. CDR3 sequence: CASSIDRGANMNTEAFF.

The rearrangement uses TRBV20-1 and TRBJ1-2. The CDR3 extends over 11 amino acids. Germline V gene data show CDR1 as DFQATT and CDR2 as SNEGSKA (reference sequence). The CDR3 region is CSAIRGYGYTF.

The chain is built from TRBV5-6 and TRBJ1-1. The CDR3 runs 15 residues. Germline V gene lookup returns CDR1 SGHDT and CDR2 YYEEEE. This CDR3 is CASSLVRDDGSDAFF.

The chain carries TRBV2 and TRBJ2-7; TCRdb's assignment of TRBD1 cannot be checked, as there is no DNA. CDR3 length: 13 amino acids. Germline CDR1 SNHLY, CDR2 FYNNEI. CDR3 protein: CASSETRVREQYF.

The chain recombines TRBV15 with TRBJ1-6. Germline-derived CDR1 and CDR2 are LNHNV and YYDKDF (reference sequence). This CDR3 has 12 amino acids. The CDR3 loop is CATSGDGTPLHF.

Here the CDR3 reads CATATDKGYEQYF. The chain uses TRBV2 and TRBJ2-7; the D call of TRBD1 rests on TCRdb alone, since no DNA is present to check it. The CDR3 loop spans 13 amino acids. In germline, CDR1 is SNHLY, CDR2 FYNNEI.

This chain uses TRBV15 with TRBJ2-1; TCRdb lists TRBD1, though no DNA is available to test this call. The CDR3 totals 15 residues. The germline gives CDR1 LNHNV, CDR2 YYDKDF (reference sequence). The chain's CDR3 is CAVEPGQHSYNEQFF.

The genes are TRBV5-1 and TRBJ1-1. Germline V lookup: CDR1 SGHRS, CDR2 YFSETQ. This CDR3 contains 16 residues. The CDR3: CASSLNRGGFNTEAFF.

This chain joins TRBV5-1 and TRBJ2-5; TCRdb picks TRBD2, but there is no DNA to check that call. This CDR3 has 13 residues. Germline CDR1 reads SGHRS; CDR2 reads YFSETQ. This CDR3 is CASSLAGSRTQYF. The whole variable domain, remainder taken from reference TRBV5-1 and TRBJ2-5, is KAGVTQTPRYLIKTRGQQVTLSCSPISGHRSVSWYQQTPGQGLQFLFEYFSETQRNKGNFPGRFSGRQFSNSRSEMNVSTLELGDSALYLCASSLAGSRTQYFGPGTRLLVL.

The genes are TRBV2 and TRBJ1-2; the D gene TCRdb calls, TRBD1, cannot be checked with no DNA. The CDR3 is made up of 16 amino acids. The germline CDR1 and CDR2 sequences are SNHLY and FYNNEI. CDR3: CASTSGTGRGRSGYTF.

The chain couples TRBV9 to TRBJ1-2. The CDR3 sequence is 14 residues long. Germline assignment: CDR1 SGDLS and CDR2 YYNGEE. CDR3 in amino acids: CASSVRTAEAGYTF.